Listed below are T cell receptor beta chains from one sample, sequenced in a study of siplizumab effects on memory and regulatory T cells. Assay: immunoSEQ multiplex PCR; the TCRdb copy retains only in-frame clones and omits some. The data contain fewer than 120,000 clones, around nine tenths of them singletons. Sequencing was performed on CD4+ T cells sorted from blood. Source of these receptors: a human donor in good health. CDR3s include the opening cysteine and the closing phenylalanine or tryptophan. Each record gives: V gene, clone size, J gene, D gene, CDR3 DNA, CDR3 protein. D genes are given only for firm matches. The size field is filled for only some rows; it gives once, few, many or a size class.

TRBV6-5,-,TRBJ1-3,-,TGTGCCAGCAGGACAGGCTCTGGAAACACCATATATTTT,CASRTGSGNTIYF
TRBV19,-,TRBJ2-7,TRBD2,TGTGCCAGTACCTTTATTCGGGAGGACATTAGGATCTACGAGCAGTACTTC,CASTFIREDIRIYEQYF
TRBV30,-,TRBJ1-2,TRBD1,TGTGCCTGGAACTCGGACAGGGCCGGCTACACCTTC,CAWNSDRAGYTF
TRBV7-9,-,TRBJ1-1,TRBD1,TGTGCCAGCAGCTGGACAGGGGCTCAAACTGAAGCTTTCTTT,CASSWTGAQTEAFF
TRBV2,few,TRBJ1-6,TRBD1,TGTGCCAGCGGTTCGACAGGGGGTTATAATTCACCCCTCCACTTT,CASGSTGGYNSPLHF
TRBV19,-,TRBJ2-1,TRBD2,TGTGCCAGTACCTCGGGAGGGGATACCTACAATGAGCAGTTCTTC,CASTSGGDTYNEQFF
TRBV9,-,TRBJ1-2,TRBD1,TGTGCCAGCAGCCTCCGGGAGGACAGGGGGCCGGATGGCTACACCTTC,CASSLREDRGPDGYTF
TRBV29-1,-,TRBJ2-7,TRBD2,TGCAGCGTTGGACTAGCGGGAGGGTCCGAGCAGTACTTC,CSVGLAGGSEQYF
TRBV5-1,-,TRBJ2-1,TRBD2,TGCGCCAGCAGCCCCCGGGGGGTTGGCGAGGCCAGCTCCTACAATGAGCAGTTCTTC,CASSPRGVGEASSYNEQFF
TRBV2,once,TRBJ2-3,-,TGTGCCAGCAGTGATTCAGCGTACGGGGAGGCCACAGATACGCAGTATTTT,CASSDSAYGEATDTQYF
TRBV5-1,-,TRBJ1-5,-,TGCGCCAGCAGCTGGGACAGCAATCAGCCCCAGCATTTT,CASSWDSNQPQHF
TRBV9,-,TRBJ1-3,-,TGTGCCAGCAGCGTAGTAGCCTCTGGAAACACCATATATTTT,CASSVVASGNTIYF
TRBV4-2,-,TRBJ1-2,-,TGTGCCAGCAGCCAAGATGGGTCTTCTTCCCCTCGGCAATATGGCTACACCTTC,CASSQDGSSSPRQYGYTF
TRBV5-1,-,TRBJ2-1,-,TGCGCCAGCAGCTTGGATGGACGGGACAATGAGCAGTTCTTC,CASSLDGRDNEQFF
TRBV5-1,-,TRBJ2-7,-,TGCGCCAGCAGCTTGGGTCAGCTTTACGAGCAGTACTTC,CASSLGQLYEQYF
TRBV7-8,-,TRBJ1-5,TRBD1,TGTGCCAGCAGCCCAGGACAGGGAGAACAGCCCCAGCATTTT,CASSPGQGEQPQHF
TRBV18,-,TRBJ1-5,-,TGTGCCAGCTCACCAGGGGAGGGGCAGCCCCAGCATTTT,CASSPGEGQPQHF
TRBV27,-,TRBJ1-5,-,TGTGCCAGCAGTTTATCCGGCAATCAGCCCCAGCATTTT,CASSLSGNQPQHF
TRBV7-8,-,TRBJ1-3,-,TGTGCCAGCAGCTTAGGCAGTCAAAAAGGGACCATATATTTT,CASSLGSQKGTIYF
TRBV2,-,TRBJ1-1,-,TGTGCCAGCAGCCCCAGGGGGAACACTGAAGCTTTCTTT,CASSPRGNTEAFF
TRBV5-8,once,TRBJ2-3,-,TGTGCCAGCAGCTTTCAGGGCGGTAGTAATACGCAGTATTTT,CASSFQGGSNTQYF
TRBV7-2,-,TRBJ1-2,-,TGTGCCAGCAGCTTAATGGGTCAGTATGGCTACACCTTC,CASSLMGQYGYTF
TRBV7-2,-,TRBJ1-4,-,TGTGCCAGCAGCTCAGGCAGGGGCAAGGATGAAAAACTGTTTTTT,CASSSGRGKDEKLFF
TRBV7-8,-,TRBJ2-1,-,TGTGCCAGCAGCTTAGGTTTAGCCTACGCCTACAATGAGCAGTTCTTC,CASSLGLAYAYNEQFF
TRBV5-4,-,TRBJ2-1,-,TGTGCCAGCAGCTTGAGTCAGGGAGGTGAGCAGTTCTTC,CASSLSQGGEQFF
TRBV5-5,-,TRBJ2-7,-,TGTGCCAGCAGCTTAGAGGGTGGGAGTAGTTACGAGCAGTACTTC,CASSLEGGSSYEQYF
TRBV10-3,-,TRBJ1-5,-,TGTGCCATCGGCAGCGATTATAGCAATCAGCCCCAGCATTTT,CAIGSDYSNQPQHF
TRBV6-6,-,TRBJ1-2,TRBD1,TGTGCCAGCAGTCCCGGGACAGGGGTTCGCTATGGCTACACCTTC,CASSPGTGVRYGYTF
TRBV4-1,-,TRBJ1-5,-,TGCGCCAGCAGCCAAGAGGGTGCAAGGGGGCAGCCCCAGCATTTT,CASSQEGARGQPQHF
TRBV5-1,-,TRBJ1-4,-,TGCGCCAGCAGCTTGAGGGGGTCCGCTGCAACTAATGAAAAACTGTTTTTT,CASSLRGSAATNEKLFF
TRBV27,-,TRBJ2-7,-,TGTGCCAGCAGATCCCGGGGGATGACCTACGAGCAGTACTTC,CASRSRGMTYEQYF
TRBV19,once,TRBJ2-1,-,TGTGCCAGTAGGTTGGCAGGGTTCAAAGATGAGCAGTTCTTC,CASRLAGFKDEQFF
TRBV9,-,TRBJ2-2,TRBD1,TGTGCCAGCAGCGGACACGACAGGGCCACCGGGGAGCTGTTTTTT,CASSGHDRATGELFF
TRBV11-3,once,TRBJ1-1,-,TGTGCCAGCAGCTACCGGGGGGGACGGAAGAACACTGAAGCTTTCTTT,CASSYRGGRKNTEAFF
TRBV4-1,-,TRBJ2-5,-,TGCGCCAGCAGCCAGACGACGGGGGCCGAGACGCCCCAGTACTTC,CASSQTTGAETPQYF
TRBV7-3,-,TRBJ2-1,-,TGTGCCAGCAGCTTAAGTACCGGTGGAGAGCAGTTCTTC,CASSLSTGGEQFF
TRBV18,-,TRBJ2-7,-,TGTGCCAGCTCACCAACCTCCTCCTACGAGCAGTACTTC,CASSPTSSYEQYF
TRBV7-2,-,TRBJ1-3,-,TGTGCCACCCGACCGGCAGGGATCTCTGGAAACACCATATATTTT,CATRPAGISGNTIYF
TRBV11-2,-,TRBJ2-3,TRBD2,TGTGCCAGCAGCTTACCCGGGACTAGCCCAGATACGCAGTATTTT,CASSLPGTSPDTQYF
TRBV28,-,TRBJ2-7,-,TGTGCCAGCAGTTTATTTGGGTTCTCCTACGAGCAGTACTTC,CASSLFGFSYEQYF
TRBV18,-,TRBJ1-1,TRBD1,TGTGCCAGCTCAGAGACAGGGATCACTGAAGCTTTCTTT,CASSETGITEAFF
TRBV27,-,TRBJ1-2,-,TGTGCCAGCAGTTTCACCGGTACTAACTATGGCTACACCTTC,CASSFTGTNYGYTF
TRBV5-1,-,TRBJ2-5,-,TGCGCCAGCAAATTCCGTGGGGAGACCCAGTACTTC,CASKFRGETQYF
TRBV5-5,-,TRBJ2-5,TRBD2,TGTGCCAGCAGCTGGACTAGCGGGAGGCAAGAGACCCAGTACTTC,CASSWTSGRQETQYF
TRBV30,-,TRBJ2-5,-,TGTGCCTGGAGCGTAAAGGACTTGTACTGGGGACAAGAGACCCAGTACTTC,CAWSVKDLYWGQETQYF
TRBV9,-,TRBJ1-2,TRBD1,TGTGCCAGCAGCGCCACAGGGGGCTATGGCTACACCTTC,CASSATGGYGYTF
TRBV9,-,TRBJ2-3,-,TGTGCCAGCAGCGTAGGCGGAGCGGTTAGCACAGATACGCAGTATTTT,CASSVGGAVSTDTQYF
TRBV5-1,-,TRBJ1-4,-,TGCGCCAGCAGCTTGGGGACTGATAATGAAAAACTGTTTTTT,CASSLGTDNEKLFF
TRBV18,-,TRBJ1-1,-,TGTGCCAGCTCACCCCCGGTTGTTTCTGAAGCTTTCTTT,CASSPPVVSEAFF
TRBV7-9,-,TRBJ2-1,TRBD2,TGTGCCAGCAGCTTAGGTAGGGGGCTAGCGGGAGACAATGAGCAGTTCTTC,CASSLGRGLAGDNEQFF
TRBV6-5,-,TRBJ1-1,TRBD1,TGTGCCAGCAGTCGGGACAGGGGAATTTACACTGAAGCTTTCTTT,CASSRDRGIYTEAFF
TRBV28,-,TRBJ1-2,-,TGTGCCAGCAGTTTAAAGGTTTATGGCTACACCTTC,CASSLKVYGYTF
TRBV5-1,-,TRBJ2-1,TRBD2,TGCGCCAGCAGACCCGGGACTAGCGGAGGGAATGAGCAGTTCTTC,CASRPGTSGGNEQFF